This entry lists 24 T cell receptor beta chains sequenced from one sample in a study of cytomegalovirus exposure and HLA in healthy donors. The PCR had 60 Vbeta and 13 Jbeta primers. Here immunoSEQ multiplex PCR was the method, and the copy in TCRdb shows in-frame clones only, minus some. Here the sample spans 200,000 to 250,000 clones, about 77% being singletons. The specimen sequenced was PBMCs. These receptors came from a woman in her 30s in good health and CMV-seronegative.

V and J are TRBV7-9 and TRBJ2-3; D not certain. Germline loops: CDR1 SEHNR, CDR2 FQNEAQ (reference sequence). Trimming cost V 2 bases and J 4 bases, with 10 bases left between them. The CDR3 is made up of 14 amino acids. CDR3 residues: CASSLFQDSDTQYF. DNA for the CDR3: TGTGCCAGCAGCTTATTCCAGGATTCAGATACGCAGTATTTT.

The genes are TRBV7-9 and TRBJ2-7; D perhaps matches TRBD1 (5 bases). CDR1 and CDR2 from the germline V gene are SEHNR and FQNEAQ (reference sequence). Deletions cut 4 bases from V and 1 base from J, with 17 bases between. This CDR3 region has 16 residues. This chain's CDR3 is CASSSRTSRNSYEQYF. The DNA of the CDR3 is TGTGCCAGCAGCTCCAGGACATCCCGAAATTCCTACGAGCAGTACTTC.

The rearrangement uses TRBV9 and TRBJ1-1; D gene uncertain. This CDR3 comprises 13 residues. Germline V gene sequence: CDR1 SGDLS, CDR2 YYNGEE. Trimming removed 0 bases at V and 3 bases at J, with 6 bases between. CDR3 sequence: CASSVATDTEAFF. The CDR3 nucleotides read TGTGCCAGCAGCGTAGCTACGGACACTGAAGCTTTCTTT. Variable domain in full (rest from reference TRBV9 and TRBJ1-1): DSGVTQTPKHLITATGQRVTLRCSPRSGDLSVYWYQQSLDQGLQFLIQYYNGEERAKGNILERFSAQQFPDLHSELNLSSLELGDSALYFCASSVATDTEAFFGQGTRLTVV.

Only one count was recorded for this clone. The J gene is TRBJ1-1, the V gene TRBV4-2; D unclear. The CDR3 is made up of 13 amino acids. Trimming took 4 bases from V and 1 from J, leaving 7 bases between them. Germline CDR1 LGHNA, CDR2 YNFKEQ. This CDR3 is CASSPTGNTEAFF. DNA for the CDR3: TGTGCCAGCAGCCCAACCGGGAACACTGAAGCTTTCTTT.

This chain uses TRBV6-1 with TRBJ1-3; D gene uncertain. This CDR3 contains 14 residues. Looked up from germline, CDR1 is MNHNS and CDR2 is SASEGT. The V and J ends lost 1 base and 4 bases respectively, with 8 bases between them. CDR3 bases: TGTGCCAGCAGTGAAGGGGCTTCAGGAAACACCATATATTTT. Its translation: CASSEGASGNTIYF.

This chain's CDR3 is CASSLQRLIRYNEQFF. The CDR3 DNA reads TGCGCCAGCAGCCTCCAGAGGCTAATCCGTTACAATGAGCAGTTCTTC. The J gene is TRBJ2-1, the V gene TRBV4-1, with D hard to call. In germline, CDR1 is MGHRA, CDR2 YSYEKL. The CDR3 runs to 16 residues. Trimming cost V 4 bases and J 4 bases, with 17 bases left between them.

The chain combines TRBV4-1 with TRBJ2-7; 8 bases match TRBD2. The length of the CDR3 is 13 residues. With 6 bases clipped from V and 3 bases from J, the junction kept 4 bases outside the gene matches. Germline V gives CDR1 MGHRA, CDR2 YSYEKL. The CDR3 region is CASSIGTSYEQYF. The CDR3 nucleotides read TGCGCCAGCAGTATCGGGACTAGCTACGAGCAGTACTTC.

This clone was found once. DNA for the CDR3: TGTGCCAGCAGCTCCTCAGCTAGCCGCGCAGATACGCAGTATTTT. It encodes CASSSSASRADTQYF. The V gene is TRBV6-4, the J gene TRBJ2-3; D is possibly TRBD2 (5 bases). The CDR3 runs 15 residues. Germline lookup yields CDR1 MRHNA and CDR2 SNTAGT. V lost 6 bases to trimming and J lost 4 bases, with 17 bases between them.

The chain links TRBV19 to TRBJ1-1; weak D call: TRBD1 (6 bases). Trimming took 6 bases from V and 5 from J, leaving 13 bases between them. Germline V lookup: CDR1 LNHDA, CDR2 SQIVND (reference sequence). The CDR3 spans 13 residues. The CDR3 region is CASRRTGMTEAFF. The DNA of the CDR3 is TGTGCCAGTAGGAGAACAGGGATGACTGAAGCTTTCTTT.

CDR3 in DNA: TGCGCCAGCAGCCCCGGACTTGAGAACACTGAAGCTTTCTTT. As protein: CASSPGLENTEAFF. The chain carries TRBV4-1 and TRBJ1-1; D is unresolved. Between the trimmed V and J ends, which lost 4 bases and 1 base, there was a span of 10 bases. CDR1 is MGHRA and CDR2 is YSYEKL in the germline V gene. This CDR3 is built from 14 residues.

This rearrangement joins TRBV2 to TRBJ2-7, with TRBD1 matching over 7 bases. Germline V CDR1 and CDR2: SNHLY, FYNNEI. There are 14 residues in the CDR3. Trimming took 8 bases from V and 0 from J; bases not matched to a gene: 7. CDR3 sequence reads: CASDVRDSSYEQYF. The CDR3 DNA follows: TGTGCCAGCGACGTCCGGGACAGCTCCTACGAGCAGTACTTC.

J is TRBJ2-1 and V is TRBV7-9; the D gene is possibly TRBD2 (6 bases). The CDR3 is made up of 14 amino acids. V was shortened by 5 bases and J by 7 bases, with 15 bases between the two germline ends. The germline V gene has CDR1 SEHNR and CDR2 FQNEAQ (reference sequence). CDR3: CASSLPGGNNEQFF. The CDR3 nucleotides read TGTGCCAGCAGCCTCCCCGGCGGGAATAATGAGCAGTTCTTC.

J is TRBJ2-2 and V is TRBV15; D is possibly TRBD1 (5 bases). The V end lost 3 bases, the J end lost 5 bases, and 7 bases lay between the germline ends. The germline CDR1 and CDR2 sequences are LNHNV and YYDKDF (reference sequence). This CDR3 spans 13 amino acids. The CDR3 DNA follows: TGTGCCACCAGCAGTAGGGGTACCGGGGAGCTGTTTTTT. This gives the protein CATSSRGTGELFF.

This clone was seen only a few times. The chain uses TRBV21-1 and TRBJ1-6. TRBV21-1 is reported as a pseudogene. The CDR3 has 15 amino acids. The CDR3 nucleotides are TGTGCCAGCAGCAAAGACGGGGAAGCCAATTCACCCCTCCACTTT. Its protein product is CASSKDGEANSPLHF.

This chain uses TRBV27 with TRBJ1-1, with 8 bases aligning to TRBD1. The CDR3 has 15 amino acids. V lost 6 bases to trimming and J lost 5 bases; unmatched junction nucleotides: 11. Germline lookup yields CDR1 MNHEY and CDR2 SMNVEV (reference sequence). CDR3 DNA sequence: TGTGCCAGCAGGCGACAGGGGAACTTGGGAACTGAAGCTTTCTTT. Translation gives CASRRQGNLGTEAFF.

The chain has TRBV18 and TRBJ1-1; tentative D call: TRBD1 (5 bases). This CDR3 region has 13 residues. The germline V gene encodes CDR1 KGHSH and CDR2 LQKENI. The V end was cut by 6 bases, the J end by 5 bases, with 13 bases between. The CDR3 loop is CASSPKDNTEAFF. The CDR3 bases are TGTGCCAGCTCTCCCAAGGACAATACTGAAGCTTTCTTT.

This clone has just one count. This chain uses TRBV15 with TRBJ2-2, with a weak D call TRBD1 (6 bases). The germline V gene has CDR1 LNHNV and CDR2 YYDKDF (reference sequence). V lost 0 bases and J lost 1, with 12 bases in between. This CDR3 is built from 17 residues. CDR3 sequence (DNA): TGTGCCACCAGCAGAGATCCTCCACAGGGGAACACCGGGGAGCTGTTTTTT. This translates into CATSRDPPQGNTGELFF.

This chain uses TRBV5-7 with TRBJ2-2, with D possibly matching TRBD2 (6 bases). TRBV5-7 belongs to the ORF category, with a function that is uncertain. Trimming removed 5 bases at V and 8 bases at J, with 16 bases between. The CDR3 sequence is 14 residues long. The CDR3 coding sequence is TGTGCCAGCAGGTTCGGAACCGCGGGAGGGGAGCTGTTTTTT. This codes for CASRFGTAGGELFF.

The chain recombines TRBV4-1 with TRBJ2-5; perhaps TRBD1 as D (6 bases). The CDR3 runs to 15 residues. Germline CDR1 and CDR2: MGHRA and YSYEKL. Trimming left V 0 bases short and J 4 bases short, with 12 bases between. CDR3 coding DNA: TGCGCCAGCAGCCAAGATTGGGGGCAGGGAGAGACCCAGTACTTC. Translated, it gives CASSQDWGQGETQYF.

The V gene is TRBV30, the J gene TRBJ2-3, with 11 bases aligning to TRBD2. From germline, CDR1 is GTSNPN and CDR2 SVGIG (reference sequence). V was pared by 0 bases and J by 1 base, with 9 bases of the junction left unmatched. The CDR3 consists of 18 residues. The CDR3 region has the DNA TGTGCCTGGAGTGTAGGGGTAGCGGGGGGGTATGGCACAGATACGCAGTATTTT. Amino acids: CAWSVGVAGGYGTDTQYF.

The chain couples TRBV4-1 to TRBJ1-2; 7 nucleotides align to TRBD1. The junction had 14 bases not matched to a gene; V was cut back by 3 bases and J by 4 bases. This CDR3 has 17 amino acids. The germline CDR1 and CDR2 sequences are MGHRA and YSYEKL. The CDR3 loop reads CASSQGPRDRVSYGYTF. The CDR3 DNA is TGCGCCAGCAGCCAGGGGCCCCGGGACAGAGTCAGCTATGGCTACACCTTC.

The CDR3 region has the DNA TGTGCCAGCAGCGTCGGGGTAGGAGGGTCGGGACAGCCCCAGCATTTT. Amino acid sequence: CASSVGVGGSGQPQHF. The genes are TRBV5-5 and TRBJ1-5; D uncertain. V shed 4 bases and J shed 7 bases, with 21 bases lying between them. CDR1 SGHKS and CDR2 YYEKEE come from the germline V gene (reference sequence). The CDR3 contains 16 residues.

This clone was seen only once. CDR3: CASSFAGNEQYF. CDR3 in DNA: TGTGCCAGCAGCTTTGCAGGGAACGAGCAGTACTTC. The chain has TRBV7-9 and TRBJ2-7; maybe TRBD1 (5 bases). The CDR3 consists of 12 residues. With 3 bases removed from V and 5 bases from J, the gap between germline ends came to 8 bases. Germline V gene lookup returns CDR1 SEHNR and CDR2 FQNEAQ (reference sequence).

The chain has TRBV7-9 and TRBJ1-1; 7 bases line up with TRBD1. CDR1 is SEHNR, CDR2 FQNEAQ, per germline (reference sequence). The CDR3 runs to 13 residues. The V and J ends lost 5 bases and 1 base, in that order; junction bases with no gene match: 1. This CDR3 is CASSPGGNTEAFF. As DNA, the CDR3 is TGTGCCAGCAGCCCAGGGGGGAACACTGAAGCTTTCTTT. Filled out from reference TRBV7-9 and TRBJ1-1, the complete variable domain reads DTGVSQNPRHKITKRGQNVTFRCDPISEHNRLYWYRQTLGQGPEFLTYFQNEAQLEKSRLLSDRFSAERPKGSFSTLEIQRTEQGDSAMYLCASSPGGNTEAFFGQGTRLTVV.